Sequencing of this T cell receptor beta chain was carried out in a study of T cells expressing NK-cell markers. cDNA encoding TCR beta was synthesized via 5'RACE template switching incorporating UMIs. Reanalyzing the 5' RACE reads, TCRdb keeps one entry per CDR3 protein, without DNA. This repertoire comprises 400,000 to 550,000 distinct CDR3 sequences; its ten largest clones make up 7.3%. This CDR3 has 12 amino acids. CDR1 is DFQATT, CDR2 SNEGSKA, per germline (reference sequence). The sequencing sample was made of blood T cells: a sorted CD56 or NKG2C T cell subset, CD4+ or CD8+ T cells, or bulk PBMC T cells (not recorded which). The chain links TRBV20-1 to TRBJ2-7; TCRdb lists TRBD1, though no DNA is available to test this call. The sequence was collected from a woman between 18 and 75 years old in good health. CDR3 protein: CSAGRDTDEQYF.